This TCR beta chain was obtained from a study of cytomegalovirus exposure and HLA in healthy donors. General study results and limits: Over 150 TCR beta chains were listed as cytomegalovirus-associated.

Trimming took 2 bases from V and 1 from J; bases not matched to a gene: 7. Germline CDR1 is SGDLS and CDR2 is YYNGEE. The CDR3 contains 16 residues. PCR was performed using 60 Vbeta and 13 Jbeta primers. The repertoire was sequenced with immunoSEQ multiplex PCR; TCRdb's copy has only in-frame clones and lacks some. The table shows 90,000 to 110,000 clones, with approximately 73% occurring only once. Of note for this clone: Its antigen is still unknown.

This receptor was identified in a man aged 35-49 years in good health and CMV-seronegative. The sample comprised PBMCs. The V and J genes are TRBV9 and TRBJ2-7; 9 bases map to TRBD1. For the CDR3, the DNA is TGTGCCAGCAGCGTCTCGGTTGGGACAGGGTCCTACGAGCAGTACTTC. The encoded protein is CASSVSVGTGSYEQYF.